This TCR beta chain was captured in a study of metastatic and nonmetastatic thyroid tumors. Turning to this clone: At one end the junction does not follow the germline gene, possibly because of a read error.

The CDR3 loop spans 18 amino acids. Germline lookup yields CDR1 MNHEY and CDR2 SVGEGT. TCRdb re-processed the PCR reads through MiXCR. The sample shows tens of thousands of clones, roughly 15% of them seen only once. No patient had received any treatment before thyroid surgery. This sequence originates from a female donor with papillary thyroid cancer or a benign thyroid nodule (not recorded which). Some clones in this sample may be carry-over from other donors' samples. The sequencing input was blood. The rearrangement joins TRBV6-2 or TRBV6-3 to TRBJ2-1; TRBD2 agrees at 12 bases. Here the CDR3 DNA reads TGTGCCAGCAGTTACTCGACCTGGACTAGCGGGATTTTTGATGAGCGGTTCTTC. Its translation: CASSYSTWTSGIFDERFF.